Presented here are 20 T cell receptor beta chains from one specimen sequenced in a study of blood T cell repertoires in COVID-19 (dated by TCRdb to about 2020). The library was built by means of the immunoSEQ multiplex PCR assay. TCRdb mirrors the immuneACCESS table, restricted to in-frame sequences. Some clones are absent from its copies; in checked studies, under half trace to an unresolved V gene, and the reason for the others is unknown. The sample data list around 160,000 clones, and almost 85% of these were observed just once. The top ten hold 9.5% to 11% of the sample. Sequences were obtained from PBMCs or T cells enriched from blood (not recorded which). The receptors originated from a middle-aged man who had recovered from COVID-19.

V usage is TRBV2 and J usage is TRBJ2-1; TRBD2 might be the D (5 bases). Germline V gene data show CDR1 as SNHLY and CDR2 as FYNNEI. The CDR3 runs to 14 residues. V was trimmed by 0 bases and J by 13 bases, leaving 16 bases between them. The chain's CDR3 is CASSEAKGSRGQFF. CDR3 in DNA: TGTGCCAGCAGTGAAGCCAAGGGCAGTCGGGGTCAGTTCTTC.

This chain joins TRBV30 and TRBJ1-6; weak D call: TRBD1 (6 bases). Trimming took off 0 bases at V and 4 bases at J, with 13 bases between the two ends. CDR1 is GTSNPN, CDR2 SVGIG, per germline (reference sequence). The length of the CDR3 is 16 residues. The CDR3 spells CAWSVTLGQYNSPLHF. As DNA, the CDR3 is TGTGCCTGGAGTGTAACGCTGGGACAATATAATTCACCCCTCCACTTT.

The V and J genes are TRBV19 and TRBJ2-1; TRBD2 is a possible D gene (6 bases). The CDR3 runs to 15 residues. Trimming shortened V by 7 bases and J by 3 bases, and 16 bases separated the two germline ends. From germline, CDR1 is LNHDA and CDR2 SQIVND (reference sequence). The CDR3 loop reads CASKTIAAGYNEQFF. The CDR3 DNA is TGTGCCAGTAAAACAATAGCGGCTGGCTACAATGAGCAGTTCTTC.

V and J are TRBV4-1 and TRBJ1-1; no clear D gene. Germline V CDR1 and CDR2: MGHRA, YSYEKL. The CDR3 length is 12 residues. V lost 3 bases and J 8 bases, leaving 10 bases between the germline ends. The CDR3: CASSHSRQEAFF. DNA for the CDR3: TGCGCCAGCAGCCATAGTCGTCAAGAAGCTTTCTTT.

The chain employs TRBV12-3 or TRBV12-4 and TRBJ2-7; a possible D gene is TRBD2 (5 bases). The V end was cut by 3 bases, the J end by 9 bases, with 15 bases between. The CDR3 covers 13 residues. CDR3 sequence reads: CASSFREWVGQYF. CDR3 sequence (DNA): TGTGCCAGCAGTTTTAGGGAGTGGGTGGGGCAGTACTTC.

V and J are TRBV11-2 and TRBJ2-2; D is unclear. Trimming removed 1 base at V and 5 bases at J, with 17 bases between. The CDR3 spans 17 residues. Per the germline V gene, CDR1 is SGHAT and CDR2 is FQNNGV. CDR3 amino acids: CASSLAPPGQRTGELFF. The CDR3, as DNA: TGTGCCAGCAGCTTAGCACCACCGGGTCAACGGACCGGGGAGCTGTTTTTT. The whole variable domain, filled in from reference TRBV11-2 and TRBJ2-2, reads EAGVAQSPRYKIIEKRQSVAFWCNPISGHATLYWYQQILGQGPKLLIQFQNNGVVDDSQLPKDRFSAERLKGVDSTLKIQPAKLEDSAVYLCASSLAPPGQRTGELFFGEGSRLTVL.

This rearrangement joins TRBV20-1 to TRBJ2-7; D is possibly TRBD1 (5 bases). With 7 bases removed from V and 2 bases from J, the gap between germline ends came to 9 bases. Germline V CDR1 and CDR2: DFQATT, SNEGSKA (reference sequence). The CDR3 runs 11 residues. The CDR3 coding sequence is TGCAGTGGCAGGGTAGCCTACGAGCAGTACTTC. It codes for CSGRVAYEQYF.

This chain uses TRBV9 with TRBJ1-1; 8 nucleotides line up with TRBD1. There are 15 residues in the CDR3. V was clipped by 4 bases and J by 0 bases; unmatched bases: 5. Germline V gives CDR1 SGDLS, CDR2 YYNGEE. The DNA of the CDR3 is TGTGCCAGCAGCCCACGGACAGGGTTGAACACTGAAGCTTTCTTT. Its translation is CASSPRTGLNTEAFF.

The V gene is TRBV14, the J gene TRBJ1-1, with D unclear. V was clipped by 0 bases and J by 11 bases, with 13 bases between them. The CDR3 runs 13 residues. Germline V lookup: CDR1 SGHDN, CDR2 FVKESK. The CDR3 sequence is CASSQDSLSSAFF. The CDR3 DNA reads TGTGCCAGCAGCCAAGACAGTCTCAGTTCGGCTTTCTTT.

Regarding this clone: One end of the junction fails to match germline, which may point to a read error. The same CDR3 arises from other DNA sequences in this sample as well. This chain links TRBV30 with TRBJ2-7; TRBD1 matches at 9 bases. This CDR3 is 15 amino acids long. Germline V gives CDR1 GTSNPN, CDR2 SVGIG (reference sequence). The chain's CDR3 is CAWIPGGQGGYEQYF. The CDR3 DNA follows: TGTGCTTGGATCCCCGGGGGACAGGGTGGCTACGAGCAGTACTTC.

The V and J genes are TRBV7-2 and TRBJ1-2; TRBD1 might be the D (6 bases). The CDR3 is made up of 16 amino acids. The V end was cut by 4 bases, the J end by 4 bases, with 19 bases between. CDR1 is SGHTA, CDR2 FQGNSA, per germline. The CDR3 protein is CASSSRPGQNSYGYTF. As DNA, the CDR3 is TGTGCCAGCAGCTCCCGCCCCGGACAGAACTCCTATGGCTACACCTTC.

The rearrangement joins TRBV28 to TRBJ2-7; 9 bases line up with TRBD1. V was pared by 6 bases and J by 0 bases, with 0 bases of the junction left unmatched. CDR3 length: 13 residues. Germline CDR1 MDHEN, CDR2 SYDVKM. CDR3 residues: CASRTGGSYEQYF. In DNA form, the CDR3 reads TGTGCCAGCAGGACAGGGGGCTCCTACGAGCAGTACTTC.

The chain uses TRBV12-3 or TRBV12-4 and TRBJ2-5, with TRBD2 matching 7 bases. The length of the CDR3 is 13 residues. The trim removed 4 bases at V and 5 bases at J, leaving 4 bases unmatched. This CDR3 is CASSSNGGETQYF. CDR3 sequence (DNA): TGTGCCAGCAGTTCGAACGGGGGGGAGACCCAGTACTTC.

This chain links TRBV3-1 (or the pseudogene TRBV3-2) with TRBJ2-7, with D tentatively TRBD2 (6 bases). This CDR3 region has 15 residues. Germline CDR1 and CDR2: LGHDT and YNNKEL (reference sequence). Trimming pared 1 base from V and 0 bases from J, leaving 10 bases between. Here the CDR3 reads CASSQAGTRSYEQYF. DNA of the CDR3: TGTGCCAGCAGCCAAGCAGGGACTCGCTCCTACGAGCAGTACTTC.

The chain is built from TRBV7-6 and TRBJ1-1, with 9 nucleotides matching TRBD1. Per germline, CDR1 SGHVS and CDR2 FNYEAQ. With 5 bases clipped from V and 6 bases from J, the junction kept 10 bases outside the gene matches. CDR3 size: 15 residues. The CDR3 is CASSPLQGASPEAFF. The CDR3 DNA reads TGTGCCAGCAGCCCCTTACAGGGGGCGTCTCCTGAAGCTTTCTTT.

The CDR3 here is CATSESGTGGREFF. CDR3 nucleotide sequence: TGTGCCACCAGTGAATCCGGGACAGGGGGGAGGGAGTTCTTC. V is TRBV24-1 and J is TRBJ2-1; 11 nucleotides align to TRBD1. The CDR3 loop spans 14 amino acids. The trim removed 4 bases at V and 14 bases at J, leaving 9 bases unmatched. Germline assignment: CDR1 KGHDR and CDR2 SFDVKD.

The V gene is TRBV5-4, the J gene TRBJ2-6; 7 bases align to TRBD1. Germline loops: CDR1 SGHNT, CDR2 YYREEE (reference sequence). There are 16 residues in the CDR3. V shed 3 bases, J shed 1 base, and the junction held 4 bases outside the gene matches. CDR3 amino acids: CASSSPQGSGANVLTF. As DNA, the CDR3 is TGTGCCAGCAGCTCACCACAGGGGTCTGGGGCCAACGTCCTGACTTTC. Looking up the rest from reference TRBV5-4 and TRBJ2-6 gives the full variable domain: ETGVTQSPTHLIKTRGQQVTLRCSSQSGHNTVSWYQQALGQGPQFIFQYYREEENGRGNFPPRFSGLQFPNYSSELNVNALELDDSALYLCASSSPQGSGANVLTFGAGSRLTVL.

This chain links TRBV11-2 with TRBJ2-4; D is perhaps TRBD2 (5 bases). This CDR3 comprises 16 residues. Germline V gene lookup returns CDR1 SGHAT and CDR2 FQNNGV. Trimming stripped 5 bases from V and 7 bases from J, with 21 bases between. DNA of the CDR3: TGTGCCAGCAGCGTTTTCTCGGGCCGTACGGGGAACATTCAGTACTTC. Amino acids: CASSVFSGRTGNIQYF.

The rearrangement joins TRBV5-1 to TRBJ1-5, with D unresolved. Trimming removed 4 bases at V and 0 bases at J, with 5 bases between. Germline V lookup: CDR1 SGHRS, CDR2 YFSETQ. The CDR3 has 13 amino acids. The CDR3 protein is CASSQDSNQPQHF. DNA for the CDR3: TGCGCCAGCAGCCAGGATAGCAATCAGCCCCAGCATTTT.

This clone was seen a single time. The chain has TRBV28 and TRBJ2-5; the match to TRBD1 covers 12 bases. The germline V gene encodes CDR1 MDHEN and CDR2 SYDVKM. The CDR3 has 16 residues. Trimming took 6 bases from V and 5 from J; bases not matched to a gene: 10. The CDR3 loop reads CASSQGTGGAGETQYF. The CDR3 coding sequence is TGTGCCAGCAGCCAGGGGACAGGGGGCGCAGGGGAGACCCAGTACTTC.